Sequencing of this TCR beta chain was carried out in a study of OX40 agonist ivuxolimab in advanced cancers. Study as a whole: Two cutaneous melanoma patients and one hepatocellular carcinoma patient, three in all, had partial responses. General study points: Among expanded peripheral T cells, antigen specificity went undetermined. Among patients with partial responses at 0.1-3.0 mg/kg, clonal expansion was among the lowest. Normalized T-cell clonal expansion was also low in some nonresponders.

Assay used: immunoSEQ multiplex PCR; TCRdb lists only in-frame clones, some missing. Of tens of thousands of clones listed, approximately 86% are singletons. This clone was picked up a small number of times. No antigen is known for it. CDR3 size: 14 residues. Trimming took off 6 bases at V and 5 bases at J, with 13 bases between the two ends. Germline V gene data show CDR1 as LNHDA and CDR2 as SQIVND (reference sequence). Sequencing used CD4+ or CD8+ T cells sorted from blood, obtained in a trial of the OX40 agonist ivuxolimab. The rearrangement joins TRBV19 to TRBJ1-4, with TRBD1 as a possible D gene (5 bases). The sequence was collected from an adult with an advanced solid tumor such as melanoma, head and neck, liver or kidney cancer. CDR3 protein: CASSMGVGNEKLFF. The CDR3 DNA is TGTGCCAGTAGCATGGGGGTAGGGAATGAAAAACTGTTTTTT.